The 2 T cell receptor beta chains presented below share a single source sample, sequenced in a study of regulatory T cells in long-lasting Graves disease. Arm-PCR of CDR3 regions and iRepertoire HTBI primers were used to build TCR beta libraries. From the multiplex PCR reads, TCRdb called clonotypes with MiXCR, one entry per CDR3 protein. The sample yields 400,000 or so distinct CDR3 sequences, 23% seen once. Noted time point: persistent/refractory GD, antithyroid drugs over 5 years with positive TRAb. With RNA extracted from PBMCs as input, the TCR library was made. Sample: peripheral blood mononuclear cells (PBMCs), taken when the disease was refractory, from a patient treated with antithyroid drugs. The receptors were sampled from a female donor with Graves disease.

This clonotype was counted many times. The chain's CDR3 is CASSVTRPPGTEAFF. CDR3 in DNA: TGTGCCAGCAGCGTTACGCGTCCACCCGGGACCGAAGCTTTCTTT. The chain couples TRBV7-6 to TRBJ1-1, with a possible D match to TRBD1 (5 bases). The CDR3 runs 15 residues. V lost 5 bases and J lost 8, with 21 bases in between. Germline lookup yields CDR1 SGHVS and CDR2 FNYEAQ.

About this clonotype itself: Its ends do not fully match the called genes, so a read error is possible. The V call is TRBV7-2, the J call TRBJ2-7; D is possibly TRBD2 (5 bases). Per the germline V gene, CDR1 is SGHTA and CDR2 is FQGNSA. There are 14 residues in the CDR3. Written as DNA, the CDR3 is TGTGCCAGCGGCTTAGGCGGGTACTCCTACGAGCAGTACTTC. Protein product: CASGLGGYSYEQYF.